One T cell receptor beta chain is described in this entry. The antigen is undetermined. J was trimmed by 3 bases and V by 5 bases; bases with no gene match: 8. This CDR3 region has 15 residues. The germline gives CDR1 SGHAT, CDR2 FQDESV (reference sequence). The sample comes from a study of T cell therapy after organ transplantation. For the study at large: Across 2 to 6 intravenous infusions, patients got a median of 1.92 x 10^8 CMV-specific T cells.

General study results and limits: Endogenous clonotypes not in therapy products appeared after therapy alongside transferred ones. CD8 clonality fold change after therapy inversely tracked pretherapy clonality.

Assay used: immunoSEQ multiplex PCR; TCRdb lists only in-frame clones, some missing. The sample comprises 45,000 to 60,000 clones, around 93% of which are singletons, and over 3% rests with the top ten. Sequences were derived from CD8+ T cells from blood, sampled before autologous CMV-specific T cell therapy. The chain couples TRBV11-1 to TRBJ2-7; 9 nucleotides line up with TRBD1. The TCR originated in a human patient who had received a solid organ transplant and had CMV disease. CDR3 region: CASSPLPGQGYEQYF. Here the CDR3 DNA reads TGTGCCAGCAGCCCTCTACCGGGACAGGGCTACGAGCAGTACTTC.